One and the same sample provided the 32 T cell receptor beta chains below, sequenced in a study of a mutant IDH1 vaccine in newly diagnosed glioma. Time point denoted: week 47, end of study. Vaccination comprised doses that each held 300 ug of mutant IDH1 20-mer peptide, plus topical imiquimod. No cognate antigen is known for these TCRs. Data came from immunoSEQ multiplex PCR; TCRdb stores just in-frame clones and leaves some out. The table includes tens of thousands of clones, roughly 80% detected once. The sequenced sample was PBMCs, obtained from a glioma patient whose treatment included an IDH1 peptide vaccine. The receptors were sampled from a woman aged 25-40 years with glioma. Some clones in this sample may be carry-over from other donors' samples.

This clone was recorded a few times. V usage is TRBV5-1 and J usage is TRBJ1-4; weak D call: TRBD1 (6 bases). Germline V gives CDR1 SGHRS, CDR2 YFSETQ. The V end lost 7 bases, the J end lost 5 bases, and 12 bases lay between the germline ends. The CDR3 is made up of 13 amino acids. CDR3 amino acids: CASHDRTNEKLFF. The CDR3 DNA follows: TGCGCCAGCCACGACAGGACGAATGAAAAACTGTTTTTT.

On this clone: Other DNA variants within this sample encode the same CDR3. The chain carries TRBV27 and TRBJ2-1; TRBD2 matches at 10 bases. This CDR3 has 15 amino acids. Germline V gene sequence: CDR1 MNHEY, CDR2 SMNVEV (reference sequence). The V gene end was trimmed by 4 bases and the J gene end by 0 bases; junction bases not matched to a gene: 0. In DNA form, the CDR3 reads TGTGCCAGCAGTTCTAGCGGGAGCTCCTACAATGAGCAGTTCTTC. Amino acid sequence: CASSSSGSSYNEQFF.

The V and J genes are TRBV29-1 and TRBJ2-1; the D is unclear. Germline CDR1 is SQVTM and CDR2 is ANQGSEA. This CDR3 has 14 residues. V was cut by 4 bases and J by 7 bases, with 17 bases left in between. The CDR3 loop reads CSVVPGPVSNEQFF. CDR3 nucleotides: TGCAGCGTTGTACCGGGCCCCGTGAGTAATGAGCAGTTCTTC.

The chain has TRBV5-1 and TRBJ2-5; 7 nucleotides match TRBD1. Unmatched junction bases numbered 12, after V lost 3 bases and J lost 4 bases. Germline values: CDR1 SGHRS, CDR2 YFSETQ. CDR3 length: 16 residues. CDR3 in amino acids: CASSSPNRQGRETQYF. The CDR3 bases are TGCGCCAGCAGCTCCCCCAATAGACAGGGAAGAGAGACCCAGTACTTC.

This clone was seen only a few times. The V gene is TRBV7-9, the J gene TRBJ1-4; TRBD1 might be the D (5 bases). The ends were cut back, 0 bases at V and 6 bases at J, with 11 bases in the middle. The CDR3 is 15 amino acids. Per germline, CDR1 SEHNR and CDR2 FQNEAQ (reference sequence). The CDR3 loop is CASSLAGKGDEKLFF. The CDR3 DNA reads TGTGCCAGCAGCTTAGCAGGGAAAGGGGATGAAAAACTGTTTTTT.

This clone was detected once. The V call is TRBV2, the J call TRBJ2-1; 8 bases map to TRBD2. Per the germline V gene, CDR1 is SNHLY and CDR2 is FYNNEI. This CDR3 has 13 residues. With V trimmed by 6 bases and J by 7 bases, 5 bases remained unmatched. CDR3 sequence (DNA): TGTGCCAGCAGGAGCGGGAGTAGAAATGAGCAGTTCTTC. This encodes CASRSGSRNEQFF.

This clone was counted a few times. The V and J genes are TRBV6-4 and TRBJ2-1; D is unclear. Germline CDR1 and CDR2: MRHNA and SNTAGT. V was clipped by 2 bases and J by 4 bases, with 12 bases between them. The CDR3 is 15 amino acids. The CDR3 is CASSDRSKGYNEQFF. The CDR3, as DNA: TGTGCCAGCAGTGACCGGTCTAAGGGATACAATGAGCAGTTCTTC.

This chain uses TRBV29-1 with TRBJ2-2, with a weak D call TRBD2 (5 bases). This CDR3 has 11 residues. V was trimmed by 6 bases and J by 7 bases, leaving 9 bases between them. The germline V gene encodes CDR1 SQVTM and CDR2 ANQGSEA. DNA for the CDR3: TGCAGCGTCAGGAGGAACGGGGAGCTGTTTTTT. Translation: CSVRRNGELFF.

The gene calls are TRBV7-9 and TRBJ1-1; D is ambiguous. Trimming left V 2 bases short and J 8 bases short, with 12 bases between. The germline CDR1 and CDR2 sequences are SEHNR and FQNEAQ (reference sequence). The CDR3 totals 13 residues. The CDR3: CASSLMLSAEAFF. The CDR3 DNA follows: TGTGCCAGCAGCTTAATGCTATCGGCAGAAGCTTTCTTT.

The CDR3 bases are TGTGCCAGCAGGTTACCGGGACAGGGGGCCGAGCAGTACTTC. Translation: CASRLPGQGAEQYF. The V call is TRBV2, the J call TRBJ2-7, with 12 bases that match TRBD1. J lost 6 bases, V lost 6 bases, and 6 bases had no gene match. Germline V lookup: CDR1 SNHLY, CDR2 FYNNEI. The CDR3 has 14 amino acids.

The rearrangement links TRBV5-1 to TRBJ2-7; 7 nucleotides match TRBD2. Per the germline V gene, CDR1 is SGHRS and CDR2 is YFSETQ. There are 14 residues in the CDR3. The V gene end was trimmed by 6 bases and the J gene end by 2 bases; junction bases not matched to a gene: 8. This CDR3 is CASTLAVGPYEQYF. DNA for the CDR3: TGCGCCAGCACCCTAGCGGTGGGTCCCTACGAGCAGTACTTC.

The chain is built from TRBV30 and TRBJ2-7; 7 positions agree with TRBD2. This CDR3 has 13 amino acids. The ends lost 6 bases at V and 2 bases at J; junction bases unmatched: 7. Germline V lookup: CDR1 GTSNPN, CDR2 SVGIG (reference sequence). The chain's CDR3 is CACTGLHTYEQYF. The CDR3 nucleotides read TGTGCCTGTACGGGACTACACACCTACGAGCAGTACTTC.

This clone appeared once. The junction departs from germline at one end; a sequencing error may be responsible. This chain joins TRBV27 and TRBJ2-7; 7 bases align to TRBD2. This CDR3 comprises 12 residues. Germline V gene sequence: CDR1 MNHEY, CDR2 SMNVEV (reference sequence). The CDR3 DNA reads as TGTGCCACCCCCCGGAGGGGCGGGGGTGGGGACTTC. This sequence encodes CATPRRGGGGDF.

V gene TRBV6-5 combines with J gene TRBJ1-3, with no clear D. Germline assignment: CDR1 MNHEY and CDR2 SVGAGI. V was pared by 11 bases and J by 0 bases, with 8 bases between. The CDR3 has 12 amino acids. The CDR3 nucleotides read TGTGCCGCACGGTCCTCTGGAAACACCATATATTTT. Protein sequence: CAARSSGNTIYF.

The V gene is TRBV7-8, the J gene TRBJ1-1; D gene ambiguous. CDR1 is SGHVS, CDR2 FQNEAQ, per germline. CDR3 length: 16 residues. Trimming removed 5 bases at V and 0 bases at J, with 16 bases between. The CDR3: CASSQRPWEMNTEAFF. DNA of the CDR3: TGTGCCAGCAGCCAGAGGCCCTGGGAGATGAACACTGAAGCTTTCTTT.

The chain links TRBV5-1 to TRBJ2-5, with D possibly TRBD2 on 7 matching bases. The CDR3 spans 16 residues. V lost 0 bases to trimming and J lost 1 base, with 13 bases between them. Germline values: CDR1 SGHRS, CDR2 YFSETQ. CDR3 DNA: TGCGCCAGCAGCTTGGAAGGGGGGGGGTTCCAAGAGACCCAGTACTTC. Protein sequence: CASSLEGGGFQETQYF.

The J gene is TRBJ1-3, the V gene TRBV11-2, with TRBD1 matching over 8 bases. Germline V gene data show CDR1 as SGHAT and CDR2 as FQNNGV. Germline trimming cut 5 bases from V and 8 bases from J; bases unmatched to any gene: 8. This CDR3 is built from 14 residues. CDR3 protein: CASSLGQGLYTIYF. CDR3 coding DNA: TGTGCCAGCAGCCTAGGACAGGGTCTATACACCATATATTTT. The full variable domain, rest sourced from reference TRBV11-2 and TRBJ1-3, is EAGVAQSPRYKIIEKRQSVAFWCNPISGHATLYWYQQILGQGPKLLIQFQNNGVVDDSQLPKDRFSAERLKGVDSTLKIQPAKLEDSAVYLCASSLGQGLYTIYFGEGSWLTVV.

This clone has a single count. A read error may produce the germline difference seen at one junction end. The chain couples TRBV7-7 to TRBJ1-5; no definite D call. CDR3 size: 14 residues. The germline CDR1 and CDR2 sequences are SSHAT and FNYEAQ (reference sequence). The CDR3 spells CASSFRTPGQPQHF. In nucleotides, the CDR3 is TGTGCTAGCAGCTTTCGGACCCCGGGCCAGCCCCAGCATTTT.

The chain has TRBV30 and TRBJ2-1; D perhaps matches TRBD1 (6 bases). CDR1 and CDR2 from the germline V gene are GTSNPN and SVGIG (reference sequence). This CDR3 region has 15 residues. The V end lost 0 bases, the J end lost 5 bases, and 14 bases lay between the germline ends. Here the CDR3 DNA reads TGTGCCTGGAGTGTTGGCGACAGGCCCAACAATGAGCAGTTCTTC. Its translation is CAWSVGDRPNNEQFF.

The CDR3 DNA reads TGCAGCGTTGAGAACTTTCAAGAGACCCAGTACTTC. Translating gives CSVENFQETQYF. This chain connects TRBV29-1 to TRBJ2-5, with D hard to call. The ends were cut back, 3 bases at V and 2 bases at J, with 7 bases in the middle. Germline-derived CDR1 and CDR2 are SQVTM and ANQGSEA. This CDR3 is 12 amino acids long.

The chain is built from TRBV7-9 and TRBJ1-2; a weak D match, TRBD1 (5 bases). This CDR3 is 15 amino acids long. Germline V lookup: CDR1 SEHNR, CDR2 FQNEAQ (reference sequence). V lost 1 base and J lost 8, with 17 bases in between. CDR3 protein: CASSLGVGGDGGYTF. CDR3 in DNA: TGTGCCAGCAGCTTAGGTGTTGGGGGTGATGGCGGCTACACCTTC. The variable domain in full, with the rest retrieved from reference TRBV7-9 and TRBJ1-2, is DTGVSQNPRHKITKRGQNVTFRCDPISEHNRLYWYRQTLGQGPEFLTYFQNEAQLEKSRLLSDRFSAERPKGSFSTLEIQRTEQGDSAMYLCASSLGVGGDGGYTFGSGTRLTVV.

This chain's CDR3 is CASSIAWDPEAFF. In nucleotides, the CDR3 is TGTGCCAGTAGTATAGCATGGGACCCTGAAGCTTTCTTT. The V and J genes are TRBV19 and TRBJ1-1; maybe TRBD1 (5 bases). This CDR3 is 13 amino acids long. CDR1 and CDR2 from the germline V gene are LNHDA and SQIVND (reference sequence). With 1 base removed from V and 6 bases from J, the gap between germline ends came to 9 bases.

The rearrangement links TRBV5-4 to TRBJ1-1; D gene uncertain. Per germline, CDR1 SGHNT and CDR2 YYREEE (reference sequence). The length of the CDR3 is 15 residues. V was pared by 4 bases and J by 1 base, with 14 bases between. CDR3 bases: TGTGCCAGCAGCCGGACGCCGGGATGGAACACTGAAGCTTTCTTT. The encoded protein is CASSRTPGWNTEAFF.

The rearrangement uses TRBV29-1 and TRBJ1-1; TRBD1 aligns across 9 bases. Looked up from germline, CDR1 is SQVTM and CDR2 is ANQGSEA. The CDR3 runs 13 residues. V lost 3 bases to trimming and J lost 1 base; unmatched junction nucleotides: 0. The CDR3 DNA follows: TGCAGCGTTGAGGGACAGGGGAACACTGAAGCTTTCTTT. This codes for CSVEGQGNTEAFF.

V and J are TRBV7-8 and TRBJ2-7; TRBD2 agrees at 13 bases. The germline gives CDR1 SGHVS, CDR2 FQNEAQ. This CDR3 has 17 amino acids. V lost 5 bases, J lost 5 bases, and 12 bases stayed unmatched. The CDR3 here is CASSPTSGRAFKDEQYF. The DNA for the CDR3 is TGTGCCAGCAGCCCTACTAGCGGGAGGGCCTTCAAGGACGAGCAGTACTTC.

The DNA of the CDR3 is TGTGCCAGCAGCTTAACGGGAGGGAGCTACGAGCAGTACTTC. Protein: CASSLTGGSYEQYF. The V call is TRBV13, the J call TRBJ2-7; TRBD2 matches 8 bases. Germline CDR1 is PRHDT and CDR2 is FYEKMQ (reference sequence). V lost 2 bases to trimming and J lost 3 bases; unmatched junction nucleotides: 3. CDR3 length: 14 amino acids.

The chain recombines TRBV6-1 with TRBJ1-4, with D maybe TRBD1 (5 bases). The CDR3 consists of 14 residues. Germline CDR1 MNHNS, CDR2 SASEGT. V was cut by 6 bases and J by 0 bases, with 8 bases left in between. This chain's CDR3 is CASRWGATNEKLFF. In DNA form, the CDR3 reads TGTGCCAGCAGATGGGGCGCAACTAATGAAAAACTGTTTTTT.

The J gene is TRBJ2-7, the V gene TRBV30; a weak D match, TRBD1 (5 bases). This CDR3 region has 14 residues. CDR1 is GTSNPN and CDR2 is SVGIG in the germline V gene (reference sequence). V lost 1 base and J lost 3, with 13 bases in between. The CDR3, as DNA: TGTGCCTGGAGTGCGAGTCCAGGGATCTACGAGCAGTACTTC. Its protein is CAWSASPGIYEQYF.

The chain carries TRBV5-1 and TRBJ2-7; 7 positions agree with TRBD2. The CDR3 runs to 14 residues. V lost 4 bases and J lost 2; bases outside the gene matches: 6. The germline V gene encodes CDR1 SGHRS and CDR2 YFSETQ. CDR3 sequence (DNA): TGCGCCAGCAGCACCGGACTAGTCCCCTACGAGCAGTACTTC. Encoded protein: CASSTGLVPYEQYF. Based on the CDR3 plus reference TRBV5-1 and TRBJ2-7, the full variable domain is KAGVTQTPRYLIKTRGQQVTLSCSPISGHRSVSWYQQTPGQGLQFLFEYFSETQRNKGNFPGRFSGRQFSNSRSEMNVSTLELGDSALYLCASSTGLVPYEQYFGPGTRLTVT.

The chain uses TRBV19 and TRBJ1-5, with 7 nucleotides matching TRBD1. V dropped 3 bases and J dropped 3; count of bases not matched to a gene: 5. Germline CDR1 LNHDA, CDR2 SQIVND (reference sequence). CDR3 length equals 15 residues. For the CDR3, the DNA is TGTGCCAGTAGTATCCGACAGGGAAACAATCAGCCCCAGCATTTT. Translation: CASSIRQGNNQPQHF.

The chain combines TRBV5-8 with TRBJ1-5; D call uncertain. Between the trimmed V and J ends, which lost 1 base and 0 bases, there was a span of 11 bases. CDR1 and CDR2 from the germline V gene are SGHTS and YDEGEE. CDR3 size: 16 residues. The chain's CDR3 is CASSLMAAYSNQPQHF. The CDR3 DNA is TGTGCCAGCAGCTTGATGGCAGCTTATAGCAATCAGCCCCAGCATTTT.

A note on this clone: This CDR3 is also generated by other DNA sequences in the sample. The V gene is TRBV7-9, the J gene TRBJ1-1; a possible D gene is TRBD1 (6 bases). The CDR3 is 13 residues long. Germline V CDR1 and CDR2: SEHNR, FQNEAQ (reference sequence). V gave up 1 base and J gave up 5 bases, with 8 bases separating them. CDR3 DNA: TGTGCCAGCAGCTTAGGAGGGGGGACTGAAGCTTTCTTT. Amino acids: CASSLGGGTEAFF.